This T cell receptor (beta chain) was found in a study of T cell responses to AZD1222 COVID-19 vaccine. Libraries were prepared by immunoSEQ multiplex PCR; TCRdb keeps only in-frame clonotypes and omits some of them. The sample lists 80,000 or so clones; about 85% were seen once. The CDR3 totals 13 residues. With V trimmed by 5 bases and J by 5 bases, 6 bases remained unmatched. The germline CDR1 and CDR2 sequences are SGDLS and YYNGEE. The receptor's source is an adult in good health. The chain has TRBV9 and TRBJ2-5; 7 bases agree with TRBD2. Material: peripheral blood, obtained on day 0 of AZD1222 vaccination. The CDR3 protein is CASSWGGSETQYF. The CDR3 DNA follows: TGTGCCAGCAGTTGGGGCGGGAGTGAGACCCAGTACTTC.